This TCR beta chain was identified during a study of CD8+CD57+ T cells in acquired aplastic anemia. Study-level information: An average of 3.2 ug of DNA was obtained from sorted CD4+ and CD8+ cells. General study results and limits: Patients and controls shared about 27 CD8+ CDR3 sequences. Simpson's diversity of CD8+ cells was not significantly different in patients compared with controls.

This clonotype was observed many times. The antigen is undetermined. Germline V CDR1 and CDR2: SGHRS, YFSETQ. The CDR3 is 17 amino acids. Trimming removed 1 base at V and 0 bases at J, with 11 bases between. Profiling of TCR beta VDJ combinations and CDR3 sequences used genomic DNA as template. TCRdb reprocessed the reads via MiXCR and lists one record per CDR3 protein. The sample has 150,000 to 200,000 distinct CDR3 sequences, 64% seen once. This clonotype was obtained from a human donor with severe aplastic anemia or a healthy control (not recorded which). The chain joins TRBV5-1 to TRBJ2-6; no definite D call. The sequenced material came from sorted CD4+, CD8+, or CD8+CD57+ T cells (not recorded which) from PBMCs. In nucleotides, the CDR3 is TGCGCCAGCAGCTTGAGATCCGGAAACTCTGGGGCCAACGTCCTGACTTTC. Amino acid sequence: CASSLRSGNSGANVLTF. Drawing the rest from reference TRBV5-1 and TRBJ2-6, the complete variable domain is KAGVTQTPRYLIKTRGQQVTLSCSPISGHRSVSWYQQTPGQGLQFLFEYFSETQRNKGNFPGRFSGRQFSNSRSEMNVSTLELGDSALYLCASSLRSGNSGANVLTFGAGSRLTVL.